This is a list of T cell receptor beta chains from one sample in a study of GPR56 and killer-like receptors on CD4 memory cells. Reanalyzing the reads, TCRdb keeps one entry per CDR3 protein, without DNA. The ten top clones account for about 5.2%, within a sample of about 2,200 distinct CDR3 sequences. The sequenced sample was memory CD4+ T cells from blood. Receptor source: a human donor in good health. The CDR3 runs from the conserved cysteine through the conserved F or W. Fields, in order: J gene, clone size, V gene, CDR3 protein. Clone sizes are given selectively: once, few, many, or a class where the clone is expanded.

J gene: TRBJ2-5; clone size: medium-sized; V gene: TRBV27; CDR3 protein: CASRLGRLQETQYF
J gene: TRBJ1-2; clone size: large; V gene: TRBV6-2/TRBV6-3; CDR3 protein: CASTRYSGGYTF
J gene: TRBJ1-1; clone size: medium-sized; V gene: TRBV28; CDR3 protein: CASSFPGQGTEAFF
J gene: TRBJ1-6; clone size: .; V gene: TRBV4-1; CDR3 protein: CASSQEVVGSRNSPLHF
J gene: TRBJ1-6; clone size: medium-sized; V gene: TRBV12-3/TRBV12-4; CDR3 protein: CASSFQGAMNSPLHF
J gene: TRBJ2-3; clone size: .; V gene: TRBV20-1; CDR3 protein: CSARRSSGITDTQYF
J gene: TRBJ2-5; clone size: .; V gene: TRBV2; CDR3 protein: CAGKTGGRETQYF
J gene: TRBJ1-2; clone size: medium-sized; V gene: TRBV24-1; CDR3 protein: CATSDFPQGVGYTF
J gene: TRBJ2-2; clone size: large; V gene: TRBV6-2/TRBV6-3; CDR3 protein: CASSETRTGKRELFF
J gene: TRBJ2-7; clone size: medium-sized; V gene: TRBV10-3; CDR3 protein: CAISSGLGVYEQYF
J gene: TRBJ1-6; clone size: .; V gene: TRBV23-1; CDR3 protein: CASSQGRTRGDSPLHF
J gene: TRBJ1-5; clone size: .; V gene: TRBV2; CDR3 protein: CASTTGQGGNQPQHF
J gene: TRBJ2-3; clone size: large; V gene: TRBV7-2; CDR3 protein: CASSLNSRTDTQYF
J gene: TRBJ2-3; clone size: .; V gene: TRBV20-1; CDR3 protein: CSARGDYNTDTQYF
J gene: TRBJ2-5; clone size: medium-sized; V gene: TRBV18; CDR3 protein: CASSPGRTGQETQYF
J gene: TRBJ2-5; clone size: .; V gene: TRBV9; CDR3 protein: CASSPHLGVVETQYF
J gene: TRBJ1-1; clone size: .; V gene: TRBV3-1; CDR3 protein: CASSQGGNRRSFF
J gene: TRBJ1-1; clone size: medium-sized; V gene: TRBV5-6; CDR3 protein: CASSLDRGNNPTEAFF
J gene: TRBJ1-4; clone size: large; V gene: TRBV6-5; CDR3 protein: CASSYSVRGTEKLFF
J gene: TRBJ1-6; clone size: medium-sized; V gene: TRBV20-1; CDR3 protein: CSATGQGRGSPLHF
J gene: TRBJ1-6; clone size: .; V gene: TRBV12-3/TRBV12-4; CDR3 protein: CASSLGGGVNSPLHF
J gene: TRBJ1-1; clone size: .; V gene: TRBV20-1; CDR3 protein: CSARDRGSGGIVFF
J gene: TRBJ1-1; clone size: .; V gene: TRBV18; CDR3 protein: CASSLDTEAFF
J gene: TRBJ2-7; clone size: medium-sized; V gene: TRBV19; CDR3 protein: CASSSRNPGSSYEQYF
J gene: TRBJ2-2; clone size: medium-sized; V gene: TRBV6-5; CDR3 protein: CASRLARGNTGELFF
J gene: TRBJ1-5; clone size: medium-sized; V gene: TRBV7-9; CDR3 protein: CASSFGSSWAQPQHF
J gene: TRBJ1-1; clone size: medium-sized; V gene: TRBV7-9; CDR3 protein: CASSPGRANTEAFF
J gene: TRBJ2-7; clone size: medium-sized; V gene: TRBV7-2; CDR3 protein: CASSLSGTLSYEQYF
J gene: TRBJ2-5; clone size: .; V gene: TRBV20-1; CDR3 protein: CSAKTNQETQYF
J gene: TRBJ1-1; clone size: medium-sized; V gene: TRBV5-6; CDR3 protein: CASSLAISNTEAFF
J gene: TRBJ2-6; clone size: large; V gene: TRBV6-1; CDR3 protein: CASLDQAGANVLTF
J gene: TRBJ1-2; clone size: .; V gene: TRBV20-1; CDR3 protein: CSAIDTGTSDGYTF
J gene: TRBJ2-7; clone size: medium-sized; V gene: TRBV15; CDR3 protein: CATSRRHSASTYEQYF
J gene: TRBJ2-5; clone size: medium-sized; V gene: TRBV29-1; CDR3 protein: CSIKQGWETQYF
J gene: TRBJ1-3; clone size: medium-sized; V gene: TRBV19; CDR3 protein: CASSRGRSGNTIYF
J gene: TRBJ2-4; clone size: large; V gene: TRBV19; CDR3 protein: CASSIGTGGWGLNIQYF
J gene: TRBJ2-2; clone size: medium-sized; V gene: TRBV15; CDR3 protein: CATSAGTYTGELFF
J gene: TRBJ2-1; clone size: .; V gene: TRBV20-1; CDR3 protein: CSALSRTRASNEQFF
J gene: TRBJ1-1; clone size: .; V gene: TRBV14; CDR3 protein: CASSQDGRNTEAFF
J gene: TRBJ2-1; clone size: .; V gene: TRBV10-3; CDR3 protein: CAISDSGSNEQFF
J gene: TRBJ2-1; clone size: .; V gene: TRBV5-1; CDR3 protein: CASSPGQAYNEQFF
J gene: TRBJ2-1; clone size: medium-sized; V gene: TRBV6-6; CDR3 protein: CASSLEQGLRHFF
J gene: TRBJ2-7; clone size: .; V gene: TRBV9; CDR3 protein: CASSGTGQFGEQYF
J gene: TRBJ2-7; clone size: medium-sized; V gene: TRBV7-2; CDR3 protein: CASSFGQLYEQYF
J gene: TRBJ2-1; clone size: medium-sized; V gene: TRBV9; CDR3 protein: CASSVFNNLNRADDNEQFF
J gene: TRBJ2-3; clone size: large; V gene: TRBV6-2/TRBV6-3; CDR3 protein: CASTPFRVTDTQYF
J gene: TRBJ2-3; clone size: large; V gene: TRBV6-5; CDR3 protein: CATRLSGRSGRISDTQYF
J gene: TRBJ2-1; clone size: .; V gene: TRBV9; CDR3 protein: CASSGDGSGRGQFF
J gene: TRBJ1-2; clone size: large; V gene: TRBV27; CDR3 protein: CASSLKTGGRGYTF
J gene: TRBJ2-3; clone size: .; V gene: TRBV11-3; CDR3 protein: CASSLERRAGDTQYF
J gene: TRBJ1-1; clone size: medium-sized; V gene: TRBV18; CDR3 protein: CASSPGSTGSEAFF
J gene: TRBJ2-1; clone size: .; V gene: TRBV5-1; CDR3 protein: CASSREGSPYSEQFF
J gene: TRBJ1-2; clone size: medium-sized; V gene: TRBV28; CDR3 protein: CASSLSTGLANYGYTF
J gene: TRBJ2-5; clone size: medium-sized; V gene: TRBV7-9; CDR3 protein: CASSFARERETQYF
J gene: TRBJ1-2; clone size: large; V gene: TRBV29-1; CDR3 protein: CSVQTSGPGSYGYTF
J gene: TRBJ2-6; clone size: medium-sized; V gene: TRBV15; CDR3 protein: CATSRGGTGANVLTF
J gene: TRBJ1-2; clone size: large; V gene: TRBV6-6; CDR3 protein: CASSSTGDYGYTF
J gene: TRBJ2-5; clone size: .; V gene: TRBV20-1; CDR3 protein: CSARDRLAGSQETQYF
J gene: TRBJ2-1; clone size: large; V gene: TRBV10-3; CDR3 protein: CAISDSGGLWYNEQFF